This is a list of T cell receptor beta chains from one sample in a study of preoperative IRX-2 immunotherapy in early breast cancer. The protocol was immunoSEQ multiplex PCR, while the TCRdb copy is restricted to in-frame clones and leaves out a portion. In the table there are fewer than 25,000 clones, around 90% of which are singletons. The sample was tumor tissue, taken after IRX-2 immunotherapy. The receptors shown here come from a human donor with breast cancer. The CDR3 runs from the conserved cysteine through the conserved F or W. Only part of the rows carry a size: once, few, many, or a class if the clone is expanded.

v_gene: TRBV6-6
abundance: once
len: 14
j_gene: TRBJ1-2
CDR3aa: CASSSQTRANGYTF

v_gene: TRBV6-1
abundance: once
len: 16
j_gene: TRBJ1-5
CDR3aa: CASSEEAQGNNQPQHF

v_gene: TRBV5-1
abundance: .
len: 14
j_gene: TRBJ2-1
CDR3aa: CASNRGQGVDEQFF

v_gene: TRBV9
abundance: .
len: 15
j_gene: TRBJ2-7
CDR3aa: CASSSRPPDVYEQYF

v_gene: TRBV18
abundance: .
len: 14
j_gene: TRBJ1-6
CDR3aa: CASSPPGERSPLHF

v_gene: TRBV6-6
abundance: .
len: 13
j_gene: TRBJ1-2
CDR3aa: CASSLGQGNGYTF

v_gene: TRBV11-1
abundance: once
len: 16
j_gene: TRBJ1-1
CDR3aa: CASSSGQGKFNTEAFF

v_gene: TRBV5-6
abundance: .
len: 16
j_gene: TRBJ1-2
CDR3aa: CASSLGLRRMRDGYTF

v_gene: TRBV2
abundance: .
len: 16
j_gene: TRBJ2-3
CDR3aa: CASSERAGGRTDTQYF

v_gene: TRBV6-6
abundance: .
len: 12
j_gene: TRBJ2-1
CDR3aa: CASMGGLGEQFF

v_gene: TRBV4-1
abundance: .
len: 14
j_gene: TRBJ2-5
CDR3aa: CASSQELILGTQYF

v_gene: TRBV7-3
abundance: .
len: 12
j_gene: TRBJ2-1
CDR3aa: CASSSWVNEQFF

v_gene: TRBV5-6
abundance: .
len: 17
j_gene: TRBJ1-5
CDR3aa: CASSLGGGTPRSQPQHF

v_gene: TRBV10-3
abundance: .
len: 16
j_gene: TRBJ2-1
CDR3aa: CAISESGTSAPVGQFF

v_gene: TRBV15
abundance: .
len: 17
j_gene: TRBJ1-5
CDR3aa: CATSRGARGQGGQPQHF

v_gene: TRBV5-1
abundance: .
len: 15
j_gene: TRBJ2-3
CDR3aa: CASSFSGVRADTQYF

v_gene: TRBV2
abundance: .
len: 13
j_gene: TRBJ2-5
CDR3aa: CASNSQGRETQYF

v_gene: TRBV30
abundance: .
len: 14
j_gene: TRBJ1-2
CDR3aa: CAWTGPIINYGYTF

v_gene: TRBV7-2
abundance: .
len: 12
j_gene: TRBJ1-5
CDR3aa: CASSLLGQPQHF

v_gene: TRBV5-4
abundance: .
len: 17
j_gene: TRBJ2-2
CDR3aa: CASSASQGTRNTGELFF

v_gene: TRBV28
abundance: once
len: 12
j_gene: TRBJ1-1
CDR3aa: CASSFLREQAFF

v_gene: TRBV5-1
abundance: .
len: 12
j_gene: TRBJ1-2
CDR3aa: CASRGANYGYTF

v_gene: TRBV7-9
abundance: .
len: 14
j_gene: TRBJ2-2
CDR3aa: CASSSGQNTGELFF

v_gene: TRBV5-4
abundance: .
len: 20
j_gene: TRBJ2-3
CDR3aa: CASSLRWGLAVEGGTDTQYF

v_gene: TRBV5-5
abundance: .
len: 15
j_gene: TRBJ1-3
CDR3aa: CASSNPTVSGNTIYF

v_gene: TRBV25-1
abundance: .
len: 15
j_gene: TRBJ2-3
CDR3aa: CASSEWTGGIDTQYF

v_gene: TRBV11-3
abundance: .
len: 16
j_gene: TRBJ2-7
CDR3aa: CASSFFPPGTTYEQYF

v_gene: TRBV27
abundance: .
len: 15
j_gene: TRBJ1-2
CDR3aa: CASRSGTAGGYGYTF

v_gene: TRBV5-1
abundance: .
len: 15
j_gene: TRBJ2-2
CDR3aa: CASSFRAANTGELFF

v_gene: TRBV10-3
abundance: .
len: 12
j_gene: TRBJ1-1
CDR3aa: CAISVGLTEAFF

v_gene: TRBV5-4
abundance: once
len: 14
j_gene: TRBJ1-1
CDR3aa: CASSFDTMNTEAFF

v_gene: TRBV11-2
abundance: .
len: 15
j_gene: TRBJ1-1
CDR3aa: CASSLQAQKNTEAFF

v_gene: TRBV28
abundance: .
len: 18
j_gene: TRBJ1-5
CDR3aa: CASSLLRGQMYSNQPQHF

v_gene: TRBV6-4
abundance: .
len: 14
j_gene: TRBJ2-5
CDR3aa: CARKTSGYQETQYF

v_gene: TRBV7-9
abundance: .
len: 15
j_gene: TRBJ1-4
CDR3aa: CASSLRDTPGEKLFF

v_gene: TRBV7-2
abundance: .
len: 18
j_gene: TRBJ2-7
CDR3aa: CASSLAGITGFGRYEQYF

v_gene: TRBV4-2
abundance: .
len: 16
j_gene: TRBJ2-1
CDR3aa: CASSRSSGGHEDEQFF

v_gene: TRBV4-1
abundance: .
len: 13
j_gene: TRBJ1-3
CDR3aa: CASSPPSGNTIYF

v_gene: TRBV11-3
abundance: .
len: 15
j_gene: TRBJ2-2
CDR3aa: CASSPRSLNSGELFF

v_gene: TRBV7-9
abundance: .
len: 17
j_gene: TRBJ1-4
CDR3aa: CASSLGGHGGTNEKLFF

v_gene: TRBV27
abundance: .
len: 16
j_gene: TRBJ1-5
CDR3aa: CASSSRNDRMGQPQHF

v_gene: TRBV5-4
abundance: .
len: 16
j_gene: TRBJ2-2
CDR3aa: CASSSSGGRNTGELFF

v_gene: TRBV5-1
abundance: .
len: 12
j_gene: TRBJ2-5
CDR3aa: CASSLAEGTQYF

v_gene: TRBV25-1
abundance: .
len: 13
j_gene: TRBJ1-2
CDR3aa: CASSERQPYGYTF

v_gene: TRBV27
abundance: .
len: 14
j_gene: TRBJ2-1
CDR3aa: CASARDWRFNEQFF

v_gene: TRBV2
abundance: .
len: 15
j_gene: TRBJ1-5
CDR3aa: CASSKSGQGVQPQHF